The sequence of this T cell receptor beta chain was determined in a study of T cells in Graves' hyperthyroidism and ophthalmopathy. Overall study findings and caveats: Researchers found most expanded thyroid clonotypes above 0.001 in blood as well. Ophthalmopathy was identified by the model a median around 6 months ahead of onset.

V lost 6 bases, J lost 5 bases, and 14 bases lay in between. The V gene's germline CDR1 is MNHEY and CDR2 SMNVEV (reference sequence). The CDR3 spans 14 residues. Criteria for exclusion of patients were uncontrolled infection, other autoimmune disease, pregnancy or lactation. TCR beta CDR3 regions were amplified from RNA transcripts. First-round RT-PCR targeting the TCR CDR3 was performed with the HTBI primer set. In TCRdb, the multiplex PCR reads were re-called with MiXCR into one record per CDR3 protein. The sample lists about 600,000 distinct CDR3 sequences, approximately 15% seen once, with 6.5% to 9% in the top ten. Points on this clonotype: The antigen remains undetermined.

This receptor was obtained from a woman under 30 with Graves' ophthalmopathy. The sample comprised blood. The chain carries TRBV27 and TRBJ1-5, with D uncertain. DNA for the CDR3: TGTGCCAGCAGCCCCGCGGGTCTCTATCAGCCCCAGCATTTT. It is translated as CASSPAGLYQPQHF.